The rows below give T cell receptor beta chains drawn from one sample of a study of CD8 T cells in ankylosing spondylitis. Via MiXCR, TCRdb re-called the 5' RACE reads, giving one row per CDR3 protein. The sample consists of about 42,000 distinct CDR3 sequences, about 4% of them appearing once. Sequences were obtained from blood, either unsorted or a sorted T cell fraction (not recorded which). The source of these receptors is a female donor with ankylosing spondylitis or in good health (not recorded which). Each CDR3 is given without its conserved first and last residue.

TRBJ2-7,TRBV9,12,ASSVEGGSYEQY
TRBJ2-7,TRBV9,13,ASSVDFSGVYEQY
TRBJ2-3,TRBV9,10,ASSVEVDTQY
TRBJ2-2,TRBV9,14,ASSVVAGSSTGELF
TRBJ1-2,TRBV9,11,ASSVVQGDGYT
TRBJ2-1,TRBV9,13,ASSVGLAAYNEQF
TRBJ2-7,TRBV9,13,ASSARLGSSYEQY
TRBJ1-2,TRBV9,15,ASTVTPFTGGTIGYT
TRBJ2-1,TRBV9,13,ASSVGDGIYNEQF
TRBJ1-2,TRBV9,13,ASSPQSLRNYGYT
TRBJ1-4,TRBV9,14,ASSVSPAATNEKLF
TRBJ1-4,TRBV9,13,ASSPQGRGNEKLF
TRBJ2-1,TRBV9,14,ASSALGLAAINEQF
TRBJ1-6,TRBV9,11,ASSAWGDSPLH
TRBJ2-1,TRBV9,12,ASSVGGAYNEQF
TRBJ1-1,TRBV9,13,ASSVGQGRGTEAF
TRBJ2-2,TRBV9,11,ASSVGGAGELF
TRBJ1-4,TRBV9,12,ASSVGTGREKLF
TRBJ1-2,TRBV9,12,ASSEGDRNYGYT
TRBJ2-2,TRBV9,13,ASSVAASGTGELF
TRBJ2-6,TRBV9,14,ASSWKVFPGANVLT
TRBJ1-2,TRBV9,13,ASSVTDRARYGYT
TRBJ1-3,TRBV9,13,ASSVDGISGNTIY
TRBJ2-3,TRBV9,13,ASSGSMGGTDTQY
TRBJ2-5,TRBV9,13,ASSVGVGQRKTQY
TRBJ2-1,TRBV9,12,ASSERLVANEQF